This T cell receptor beta chain is from a study of blood T cells in healthy people across ages. It was with a sample-barcoded 5' primer and a J-beta primer mix that a second PCR of roughly 7 to 12 cycles was run. TCRdb analysed the 5' RACE reads with MiXCR anew, one entry per CDR3 protein. Here the sample spans about 1.4 million distinct CDR3 sequences, almost 60% being singletons. The donors, aged roughly 6 to 90, were healthy Caucasians from Russia. V was clipped by 7 bases and J by 0 bases, with 13 bases between them. The CDR3 is 15 residues long. Germline V gives CDR1 SEHNR, CDR2 FQNEAQ (reference sequence). This clonotype came up a few times.

This chain links TRBV7-9 with TRBJ2-1; D may match TRBD1 or TRBD2 (5 bases each). The specimen sequenced was blood. The origin of this receptor is a man younger than 35 in good health. CDR3 loop: CASTLGVTSYNEQFF. The CDR3 DNA reads as TGTGCCAGCACTCTGGGGGTGACCTCCTACAATGAGCAGTTCTTC.